The 24 T cell receptor beta chains below were found in one sample sequenced in a study of T cell repertoires in cytomegalovirus infection. These receptors have no known antigen. Each CDR3 protein gets one entry after TCRdb re-called the reads with MiXCR. The sample holds about 480,000 distinct CDR3 sequences; 25% to 35% are singletons and the top ten take 17%. This specimen consisted of cultured PBMCs, obtained from culture after CMV antigen stimulation. The receptor set was obtained from a human donor in good health (CMV status not recorded). Some clones in this sample may be carry-over from other donors' samples.

This chain joins TRBV5-4 and TRBJ2-2; maybe TRBD1 (5 bases). Germline loops: CDR1 SGHNT, CDR2 YYREEE (reference sequence). The CDR3 extends over 15 amino acids. The germline V and J ends were trimmed by 4 bases and 4 bases, with 14 bases remaining between them. The CDR3 sequence: CASSLAGSRTGELFF. The DNA of the CDR3 is TGTGCCAGCAGCCTCGCAGGGTCGCGCACCGGGGAGCTGTTTTTT.

The chain recombines TRBV6-1 with TRBJ2-5, with D tentatively TRBD1 (6 bases). From germline, CDR1 is MNHNS and CDR2 SASEGT. The CDR3 runs to 14 residues. Trimming removed 6 bases from V and 1 base from J, with 12 bases in between. The CDR3 nucleotides read TGTGCCAGCAGCCAATCGACAGGCCAAGAGACCCAGTACTTC. Protein sequence: CASSQSTGQETQYF.

The DNA for the CDR3 is TGCAGTGCTAGGTGGAGCGGCTCCTACGAGCAGTACTTC. Encoded protein: CSARWSGSYEQYF. V gene TRBV20-1 combines with J gene TRBJ2-7; maybe TRBD2 (5 bases). The CDR3 runs 13 residues. The germline V gene encodes CDR1 DFQATT and CDR2 SNEGSKA (reference sequence). Deletions cut 3 bases from V and 0 bases from J, with 9 bases between.

This clonotype has ten or more counts. The chain employs TRBV3-1 and TRBJ2-3, with 8 bases matching TRBD2. Germline loops: CDR1 LGHDT, CDR2 YNNKEL (reference sequence). With V trimmed by 1 base and J by 3 bases, 6 bases remained unmatched. The CDR3 totals 16 residues. The CDR3 coding sequence is TGTGCCAGCAGCCAAGTTGCTCAGCGGGAGACAGATACGCAGTATTTT. This sequence encodes CASSQVAQRETDTQYF.

This clonotype was detected only a few times. CDR3 sequence reads: CASSPKTSGPSYEQYF. The CDR3 DNA follows: TGTGCCAGCAGCCCGAAGACTAGCGGGCCTTCCTACGAGCAGTACTTC. This chain uses TRBV7-9 with TRBJ2-7; 10 bases are a match to TRBD2. The germline V gene encodes CDR1 SEHNR and CDR2 FQNEAQ (reference sequence). CDR3 length equals 16 residues. J gave up 1 base and V 5 bases, and 8 bases lay outside the gene matches.

The chain employs TRBV4-2 and TRBJ1-6, with TRBD1 matching over 9 bases. Germline lookup yields CDR1 LGHNA and CDR2 YNFKEQ. Germline trimming cut 0 bases from V and 7 bases from J; bases unmatched to any gene: 4. The CDR3 extends over 16 amino acids. CDR3 sequence (DNA): TGTGCCAGCAGCCAAGAGGGACAGGGTAGAAATTCACCCCTCCACTTT. Protein sequence: CASSQEGQGRNSPLHF.

CDR3 loop: CASSLPGPEGYEQYF. DNA for the CDR3: TGTGCCAGCAGTCTACCGGGACCAGAGGGCTACGAGCAGTACTTC. The chain carries TRBV28 and TRBJ2-7; D possibly uses TRBD1 or TRBD2 (5 bases each). Trimming removed 5 bases at V and 3 bases at J, with 17 bases between. The V gene's germline CDR1 is MDHEN and CDR2 SYDVKM. This CDR3 is 15 amino acids long.

CDR3 loop: CASTSDVLTGSGANVLTF. CDR3 DNA sequence: TGCGCCAGCACTTCGGACGTGCTGACCGGCTCTGGGGCCAACGTCCTGACTTTC. V and J are TRBV5-1 and TRBJ2-6; D is uncertain. The CDR3 consists of 18 residues. The V gene lost 6 bases and the J gene lost 0 bases, with 19 bases spanning the gap. Germline V gives CDR1 SGHRS, CDR2 YFSETQ.

The V gene is TRBV20-1, the J gene TRBJ1-5, with a possible D match to TRBD1 (5 bases). Germline CDR1 reads DFQATT; CDR2 reads SNEGSKA (reference sequence). The V end lost 3 bases, the J end lost 6 bases, and 12 bases lay between the germline ends. The CDR3 spans 13 residues. CDR3 nucleotides: TGCAGTGCTAGCTCAGGCGGGGGTCAGCCCCAGCATTTT. Translated, it gives CSASSGGGQPQHF.

This clonotype came up many times. The CDR3 DNA is TGTGCCAGCAGCTCACAGGGGGCGTTAGATACGCAGTATTTT. It is translated as CASSSQGALDTQYF. The chain is built from TRBV7-2 and TRBJ2-3; 9 bases align to TRBD1. This CDR3 is built from 14 residues. The V and J ends lost 4 bases and 5 bases, in that order; junction bases with no gene match: 4. In germline, CDR1 is SGHTA, CDR2 FQGNSA.

The chain links TRBV7-8 to TRBJ1-1; 7 nucleotides agree with TRBD1. The CDR3 length is 15 residues. Germline CDR1 reads SGHVS; CDR2 reads FQNEAQ. V lost 5 bases and J lost 0; bases outside the gene matches: 6. The DNA of the CDR3 is TGTGCCAGCAGCCCCGGGGACAGTATGAACACTGAAGCTTTCTTT. Protein sequence: CASSPGDSMNTEAFF.

This clonotype appeared once. This chain joins TRBV2 and TRBJ1-1; the D gene is possibly TRBD1 (6 bases). The CDR3 spans 14 residues. The V end was cut by 7 bases, the J end by 0 bases, with 12 bases between. Germline V gives CDR1 SNHLY, CDR2 FYNNEI. The CDR3, as DNA: TGTGCCAGCAATCCCCAGGGGCTGAACACTGAAGCTTTCTTT. Translating it yields CASNPQGLNTEAFF.

This rearrangement joins TRBV30 to TRBJ2-7, with TRBD2 matching over 16 bases. Germline V gene sequence: CDR1 GTSNPN, CDR2 SVGIG (reference sequence). This CDR3 spans 21 amino acids. V gave up 1 base and J gave up 5 bases; unmatched junction bases: 20. CDR3 in amino acids: CAWSAKDPGLAGGPMEDEQYV. CDR3 sequence (DNA): TGTGCCTGGAGTGCCAAAGATCCGGGACTAGCGGGAGGGCCAATGGAGGACGAGCAGTACGTC.

The V gene is TRBV27, the J gene TRBJ2-4, with TRBD2 matching 10 bases. Unmatched junction bases numbered 13, after V lost 5 bases and J lost 0 bases. The CDR3 has 19 residues. CDR1 and CDR2 (germline): MNHEY, SMNVEV (reference sequence). Written as DNA, the CDR3 is TGTGCCAGCAGTCAAAGGTCACTAGCGGGATGGGTAGCCAAAAACATTCAGTACTTC. It is translated as CASSQRSLAGWVAKNIQYF.

The chain carries TRBV4-1 and TRBJ2-7; D possibly uses TRBD1 or TRBD2 (5 bases each). V was pared by 4 bases and J by 6 bases, with 22 bases between. The CDR3 has 16 amino acids. The germline V gene encodes CDR1 MGHRA and CDR2 YSYEKL. The CDR3 coding sequence is TGCGCCAGCAGCCTCGCGAGCTCGGGGCCCCGGTTCGAGCAGTACTTC. Protein product: CASSLASSGPRFEQYF.

The J gene is TRBJ2-1, the V gene TRBV27, with TRBD2 matching over 7 bases. V lost 7 bases to trimming and J lost 7 bases; unmatched junction nucleotides: 13. Germline V lookup: CDR1 MNHEY, CDR2 SMNVEV (reference sequence). The CDR3 runs 15 residues. CDR3 sequence: CASNQLAGTTNEQFF. CDR3 DNA sequence: TGTGCCAGCAACCAACTCGCCGGGACTACAAATGAGCAGTTCTTC.

This clonotype was counted only a few times. This chain connects TRBV28 to TRBJ1-1, with 10 bases that match TRBD1. The CDR3 is 12 amino acids. Germline values: CDR1 MDHEN, CDR2 SYDVKM. Unmatched junction bases numbered 5, after V lost 5 bases and J lost 11 bases. Written as DNA, the CDR3 is TGTGCCAGCAGTGCGACAGGGGGCAGGGCTTTCTTT. Translated: CASSATGGRAFF.

This clonotype occurred a few times. This rearrangement joins TRBV20-1 to TRBJ2-1, with unresolved D. Looked up from germline, CDR1 is DFQATT and CDR2 is SNEGSKA (reference sequence). CDR3 length: 15 amino acids. The V end lost 6 bases, the J end lost 0 bases, and 15 bases lay between the germline ends. The CDR3 coding sequence is TGCAGTGCCGGGCGGCCCGTGAGCTCCTACAATGAGCAGTTCTTC. It is translated as CSAGRPVSSYNEQFF.

Only one count was recorded for this clonotype. The CDR3 DNA reads TGCAGCGTGCTCATGAACACTGAAGCTTTCTTT. This encodes CSVLMNTEAFF. The chain recombines TRBV29-1 with TRBJ1-1; D is undetermined. The germline CDR1 and CDR2 sequences are SQVTM and ANQGSEA. The germline V and J ends were trimmed by 6 bases and 0 bases, with 5 bases remaining between them. This CDR3 has 11 residues.

This clonotype was seen a few times. The chain employs TRBV7-2 and TRBJ1-2; D gene ambiguous. The germline V gene encodes CDR1 SGHTA and CDR2 FQGNSA. V lost 6 bases, J lost 5 bases, and 16 bases lay in between. This CDR3 comprises 14 residues. The CDR3 sequence: CASRVSRGPYGYTF. The CDR3 bases are TGTGCCAGCAGGGTATCCCGGGGTCCGTATGGCTACACCTTC.

The chain links TRBV12-3 or TRBV12-4 to TRBJ2-1; D is unresolved. The CDR3 spans 13 residues. Between the trimmed V and J ends, which lost 7 bases and 1 base, there was a span of 8 bases. The CDR3, as DNA: TGTGCCAGCACCTGGCGGTCCTACAATGAGCAGTTCTTC. Amino acids: CASTWRSYNEQFF.

The chain recombines TRBV5-6 with TRBJ2-1; possibly TRBD1 for D (6 bases). CDR1 SGHDT and CDR2 YYEEEE come from the germline V gene. The CDR3 consists of 16 residues. Deletions cut 2 bases from V and 5 bases from J, with 17 bases between. CDR3 region: CASSFRFGTTNNEQFF. DNA of the CDR3: TGTGCCAGCAGCTTCCGCTTCGGGACAACGAACAATGAGCAGTTCTTC.

This clonotype was counted ten times or more. The rearrangement links TRBV7-2 to TRBJ2-7, with 10 positions matching TRBD2. The V segment lost 4 bases and the J segment 7 bases; nucleotides outside the gene matches: 10. The length of the CDR3 is 15 residues. CDR1 SGHTA and CDR2 FQGNSA come from the germline V gene. The CDR3 reads CASSSVENSGREQYF. The CDR3 DNA reads TGTGCCAGCAGCTCCGTTGAGAATAGCGGGAGGGAGCAGTACTTC.

This sequence joins TRBV6-1 and TRBJ2-7; 11 nucleotides agree with TRBD2. Germline values: CDR1 MNHNS, CDR2 SASEGT. Trimming at V came to 2 bases and at J to 1 base, leaving 4 bases not matched to a gene. This CDR3 spans 16 amino acids. CDR3 in amino acids: CASSETGTSGSYEQYF. CDR3 in DNA: TGTGCCAGCAGTGAAACCGGGACTAGCGGTTCCTACGAGCAGTACTTC.